This T cell receptor (beta chain) was retrieved from a study of regulatory T cells in long-lasting Graves disease (dated by TCRdb to the early 2020s). A note on the overall study: In the newly diagnosed Graves' disease group, patients had been taking antithyroid drugs for less than 3 months. A total of about 33 samples underwent TCR sequencing, from some 13 patients with persistent Graves' disease and some 20 patients with newly diagnosed Graves' disease. Patients with persistent Graves' disease were compared with patients with newly diagnosed Graves' disease using TCR sequencing and RNA sequencing of peripheral blood. The study was conducted in China and was registered as a clinical trial.

The germline V gene encodes CDR1 SSHAT and CDR2 FNYEAQ (reference sequence). Measured from the cysteine to the phenylalanine, the CDR3 is 16 residues long. Of all the DNA, just the CDR3 is kept, 48 bases in frame from base 1. Trimming removed 4 bases from V and 6 bases from J; the gene matches leave 7 bases unexplained. Points on this clonotype: The antigen it binds to is not known. No much larger clone exists at a distance of one base, and base qualities are not known.

The library was prepared using multiplex PCR. Reads for this sample came from an Illumina HiSeq 4000. CDR3 regions were amplified by Arm-PCR with iRepertoire HTBI primers to construct TCR beta libraries. PCR products were gel purified before sequencing. As for the authors' bioinformatics: Gene usage analysis of CDR3 amino acid clonotypes relied on the 60 to 65 TRBV and 15 or so TRBJ segments identified across samples. COPE and FqMerger were used to merge the filtered high-quality paired reads into contigs. BLAST was used to align contigs to IMGT TRBV, TRBD and TRBJ reference genes, and CDR3 was defined according to IMGT. Any clonotype with a frequency above 0.1% was classified as a highly expanded clone. Shannon entropy served as the measure of repertoire diversity, while the Gini coefficient captured V-J evenness. A clonotype was considered public if more than one individual shared it. In-frame beta chains were kept once TCRdb had trimmed the public reads at Q25 with fastp and called clones with MiXCR. Each entry is one CDR3 protein sequence, shown with its most common DNA and genes. These V and J calls derive from TCRdb rather than the authors' analysis. The table for this sample lists about 450,000 distinct CDR3 sequences; 14% of them were counted only once. The ten largest clones add up to over 15% of the sample.

What this sample's time point label stands for: newly diagnosed GD, antithyroid drugs for less than 3 months. For both TCR sequencing and RNA sequencing, RNA was extracted from PBMCs in TRIzol. Graves' disease was diagnosed according to American Thyroid Association guidelines. Patients were recruited from an endocrinology department in Xi'an, China. From each patient, approximately 9 milliliters of peripheral blood was collected into an EDTA anticoagulant tube. Ficoll Paque Plus density gradient separation was used to isolate PBMCs, and no additional T cell sorting was done. RNA quality was checked with an Agilent 2100 Bioanalyzer and agarose gel, and concentration with a NanoDrop 2000. Overall results and qualifications from the work: The authors noted that the small sample size was a limitation that may lower accuracy. Because the primary lesion, thyroid tissue, could not be accessed, the study looked at peripheral blood alone. Persistent patients shared more public clonotypes among themselves (around 2,800) than newly diagnosed patients did (approximately 870). TRBV28, TRBJ1-2 and TRBJ2-5 were preferentially used in persistent disease, while TRBV20-1 and TRBJ2-1 were favored in newly diagnosed disease. Lower TCR Shannon entropy and fewer highly expanded clones were observed in persistent Graves' disease patients than in newly diagnosed patients, which suggested clonal expansion. Sequencing and analysis were restricted to the TCR beta chain.

Another study also made use of these data, one on T cells in Graves' hyperthyroidism and ophthalmopathy. The second paper further reports: Stable Graves' hyperthyroidism was defined as no progression to ophthalmopathy during 18 months of follow-up. Hyperthyroidism patients were newly diagnosed, with disease duration under 2 months, and aged 18 to 65 years. Exclusion was applied to patients with uncontrolled infections, other autoimmune diseases, pregnancy or lactation. Diagnoses relied on clinical symptoms, serum thyroxine and TRAb, thyroid ultrasound and orbital computed tomography. The TCR CDR3 was subjected to a first round of RT-PCR using the HTBI primer set and the Qiagen OneStep RT-PCR kit. Most expanded thyroid clonotypes (frequency above 0.001) were also found in blood, which suggests that blood repertoires may mirror thyroid immune responses. In cross-validation, a model built on a 13 V-J signature told ophthalmopathy apart from stable hyperthyroidism with approximately 90% sensitivity and around 83% specificity, and in testing the same model reached 80%/75%. In validation, the model predicted progression to ophthalmopathy with 60% to 71% sensitivity and about 72% specificity, a median of 6.5 months before onset. TCR V-J signatures able to tell the groups apart were searched for in a discovery cohort of 100 patients, of whom 43 had Graves' ophthalmopathy and 55 to 65 had stable Graves' hyperthyroidism. An independent validation cohort of around 20 hyperthyroidism patients and about 15 patients who later progressed to ophthalmopathy tested prospective prediction of ophthalmopathy. The roughly 90 discovery patients were divided at random into training and test sets in a 7:3 ratio. The study also compared thyroid tissue and blood T-cell repertoires from five or six Graves' hyperthyroidism patients. Once sampling was done, hyperthyroidism patients were given methimazole at a starting dose of 30 mg daily, whereas ophthalmopathy patients were given high-dose intravenous methylprednisolone. Libraries were constructed in a second round of multiplex PCR, after which size selection and purification were performed. Paired-end sequencing of the libraries was performed with 100 bp reads on an Illumina HiSeq2000. SOAPnuke was used to process the raw data, removing reads that contained adapters or uncalled bases, had a mean Phred below 15, or lacked an exact match to the constant primer or identifier. High-quality paired reads were merged using COPE v1.2.5, and each unique nucleotide sequence was defined as a clonotype. Clonotypes were aligned to IMGT TRBV, TRBD and TRBJ reference segments using MiTCR v1.1. Only V-J combinations with frequency above 0.0001, covering approximately 99% of repertoires, were analysed. A TCS score was defined as the ratio of F50 (clonal expansion) to E x V (chaos), with BLOSUM62-based TCRdist applied between CDR3 peptides within each V-J. Welch's t-statistics and random forest reduced 450 to 600 V-J features to some 14, which were used in a naive Bayes classifier (R e1071). Sample size was not statistically predetermined, and blinding of investigators to group allocation was not performed. TCR Vbeta CDR3 sequencing of fewer than 150 peripheral blood samples (43 ophthalmopathy, 70 to 85 hyperthyroidism and roughly 17 progressor patients) is reported in the paper.

The sequence was collected from a woman aged 45-65 years with Graves disease. Donor details come from another sample of the same person, matched by shared clones. This material consisted of peripheral blood mononuclear cells (PBMCs), taken at new diagnosis, from a patient treated with antithyroid drugs. The chain employs TRBV7-7 and TRBJ2-1; 12 bases in between match TRBD2. The DNA is as follows: TGTGCCAGCAGCTCCCGGCTAGCGGGAGGGGGCAATGAGCAGTTCTTC. This translates into CASSSRLAGGGNEQFF.